This TCR beta chain was retrieved from a study of T cell changes during pregnancy in multiple sclerosis. The data were produced by immunoSEQ multiplex PCR, yet TCRdb's version contains in-frame clones alone and is incomplete. The repertoire holds around 41,000 clones, with under 95% as singletons. Germline V gene lookup returns CDR1 MGHRA and CDR2 YSYEKL. The CDR3 consists of 15 residues. With V trimmed by 3 bases and J by 8 bases, 12 bases remained unmatched. The chain uses TRBV4-1 and TRBJ1-1; 7 nucleotides agree with TRBD1. The specimen was PBMCs (not recorded whether the cells were cultured). This TCR derives from a female donor with multiple sclerosis, enrolled in a pregnancy study. The CDR3 DNA reads TGCGCCAGCAGCCACGCAACCTCTGGGACAGAAGAAGCTTTCTTT. Translated, it gives CASSHATSGTEEAFF.